These T cell receptor beta chains were read from a single sample in a study of CD8 T cells in Susac syndrome. TCRdb independently ran MiXCR on the immunoSEQ multiplex PCR reads; one entry per CDR3 protein. This repertoire shows a few hundred thousand distinct CDR3 sequences, 90% to 95% found once; its top ten account for less than 0.08%. Sequenced sample: CD4+ T cells from PBMCs. The source of these receptors is a human donor with multiple sclerosis. Each CDR3 is given with its conserved first and last residue. Fields, in order: V gene, D gene, clone size, J gene, CDR3 protein, CDR3 DNA. A D gene is named only where the DNA matches it firmly. The size field is filled for only some rows; it gives once, few, many or a size class.

V: TRBV11-3; D: .; size: once; J: TRBJ2-1; CDR3: CASSFGGSISEQFF; DNA: TGTGCCAGCAGCTTCGGGGGAAGCATCAGTGAGCAGTTCTTC
V: TRBV18; D: .; size: once; J: TRBJ2-6; CDR3: CASSPTGRGSGANVLTF; DNA: TGTGCCAGCTCACCAACAGGCAGGGGATCCGGGGCCAACGTCCTGACTTTC
V: TRBV5-1; D: .; size: .; J: TRBJ2-7; CDR3: CASSSSGPLYEQYF; DNA: TGCGCCAGCAGCTCCAGCGGCCCCCTTTACGAGCAGTACTTC
V: TRBV6-2/TRBV6-3; D: TRBD2; size: once; J: TRBJ2-7; CDR3: CASSATSGSEQYF; DNA: TGTGCCAGCAGCGCTACTAGCGGGAGCGAGCAGTACTTC
V: TRBV18; D: .; size: .; J: TRBJ2-1; CDR3: CASSPGLTGEQFF; DNA: TGTGCCAGCTCACCAGGACTAACGGGTGAGCAGTTCTTC
V: TRBV5-4; D: TRBD2; size: .; J: TRBJ2-3; CDR3: CASSRWGGSTDTQYF; DNA: TGTGCCAGCAGCCGGTGGGGGGGTAGCACAGATACGCAGTATTTT
V: TRBV6-6; D: .; size: .; J: TRBJ2-5; CDR3: CASSYSRQGGETQYF; DNA: TGTGCCAGCAGTTACTCGAGACAGGGAGGTGAGACCCAGTACTTC
V: TRBV6-1; D: .; size: .; J: TRBJ1-5; CDR3: CASRAGEGNQPQHF; DNA: TGTGCCAGCAGAGCAGGGGAGGGTAATCAGCCCCAGCATTTT
V: TRBV5-1; D: .; size: .; J: TRBJ2-3; CDR3: CASSLEGPADTQYF; DNA: TGCGCCAGCAGCTTGGAGGGGCCAGCCGATACGCAGTATTTT
V: TRBV2; D: .; size: .; J: TRBJ1-2; CDR3: CASSGDRGLYGYTF; DNA: TGTGCCAGCAGCGGGGACCGGGGATTATATGGCTACACCTTC
V: TRBV5-1; D: .; size: .; J: TRBJ2-5; CDR3: CASSPLEGLETQYF; DNA: TGCGCCAGCAGCCCCTTGGAGGGACTAGAGACCCAGTACTTC
V: TRBV10-3; D: .; size: .; J: TRBJ2-7; CDR3: CAISGGAPYSYEQYF; DNA: TGTGCCATCAGTGGGGGGGCACCCTACTCCTACGAGCAGTACTTC
V: TRBV9; D: .; size: .; J: TRBJ2-2; CDR3: CASSVSSRTNTGELFF; DNA: TGTGCCAGCAGCGTATCTAGTAGGACGAACACCGGGGAGCTGTTTTTT
V: TRBV29-1; D: TRBD1; size: .; J: TRBJ1-2; CDR3: CSVVSIRKGGSIGYTF; DNA: TGCAGCGTTGTCTCGATCCGGAAAGGGGGCTCGATTGGCTACACCTTC
V: TRBV7-8; D: .; size: .; J: TRBJ2-1; CDR3: CASSRRATRGGNEQFF; DNA: TGTGCCAGCAGCAGAAGGGCCACTCGAGGGGGTAATGAGCAGTTCTTC
V: TRBV6-5; D: .; size: .; J: TRBJ2-2; CDR3: CASSYVGASNTGELFF; DNA: TGTGCCAGCAGTTACGTAGGAGCTTCGAACACCGGGGAGCTGTTTTTT
V: TRBV7-3; D: .; size: .; J: TRBJ2-6; CDR3: CASSLSPQAGANVLTF; DNA: TGTGCCAGCAGCTTGAGCCCACAGGCTGGGGCCAACGTCCTGACTTTC
V: TRBV14; D: .; size: .; J: TRBJ1-6; CDR3: CASSRTAADSPLHF; DNA: TGTGCCAGCAGCAGGACAGCGGCCGATTCACCCCTCCACTTT
V: TRBV12-3/TRBV12-4; D: TRBD2; size: .; J: TRBJ2-5; CDR3: CASSRRGLAGGSETQYF; DNA: TGTGCCAGCAGCCGTCGGGGACTAGCGGGCGGATCAGAGACCCAGTACTTC
V: TRBV7-8; D: TRBD1; size: .; J: TRBJ1-5; CDR3: CASSSRQGTQPQHF; DNA: TGTGCCAGCAGCAGTCGACAGGGGACACAGCCCCAGCATTTT
V: TRBV9; D: TRBD2; size: .; J: TRBJ2-3; CDR3: CASSVALAGVMDTQYF; DNA: TGTGCCAGCAGCGTAGCCCTAGCGGGGGTAATGGATACGCAGTATTTT
V: TRBV3-1; D: TRBD1; size: .; J: TRBJ1-1; CDR3: CASSPQPGQGSTEAFF; DNA: TGTGCCAGCAGCCCGCAGCCGGGACAGGGGTCCACTGAAGCTTTCTTT
V: TRBV20-1; D: .; size: .; J: TRBJ1-1; CDR3: CSARHRVRHPEAFF; DNA: TGCAGTGCTAGGCACAGGGTGAGGCATCCTGAAGCTTTCTTT
V: TRBV6-5; D: .; size: .; J: TRBJ2-3; CDR3: CASSYSSGPGTDTQYF; DNA: TGTGCCAGCAGTTACTCGTCCGGTCCCGGAACAGATACGCAGTATTTT
V: TRBV7-6; D: TRBD1; size: once; J: TRBJ1-2; CDR3: CASSRGQGYKLTF; DNA: TGTGCCAGCAGCCGAGGACAGGGTTATAAGCTGACCTTC
V: TRBV20-1; D: .; size: .; J: TRBJ1-1; CDR3: CSARGGGSMNTEAFF; DNA: TGCAGTGCTAGAGGCGGGGGGTCTATGAACACTGAAGCTTTCTTT
V: TRBV5-1; D: .; size: .; J: TRBJ1-2; CDR3: CASSLIVQNYGYTF; DNA: TGCGCCAGCAGCTTGATAGTCCAGAACTATGGCTACACCTTC
V: TRBV7-6; D: .; size: .; J: TRBJ2-6; CDR3: CASSLGWGLSGANVLTF; DNA: TGTGCCAGCAGCTTGGGATGGGGCCTCTCTGGGGCCAACGTCCTGACTTTC
V: TRBV5-6; D: .; size: .; J: TRBJ1-1; CDR3: CASSSLGPIGEAFF; DNA: TGTGCCAGCAGCTCCCTAGGACCTATCGGTGAAGCTTTCTTT
V: TRBV20-1; D: .; size: .; J: TRBJ2-5; CDR3: CSATTMDFQETQYF; DNA: TGCAGTGCTACGACGATGGACTTCCAAGAGACCCAGTACTTC
V: TRBV28; D: .; size: once; J: TRBJ2-2; CDR3: CASSFGPLAGELFF; DNA: TGTGCCAGCAGTTTCGGGCCCCTGGCCGGGGAGCTGTTTTTT
V: TRBV11-2; D: .; size: .; J: TRBJ2-1; CDR3: CASSLRILMDNEQFF; DNA: TGTGCCAGCAGCTTGAGGATATTGATGGACAATGAGCAGTTCTTC
V: TRBV7-2; D: .; size: once; J: TRBJ2-7; CDR3: CASSLDTNSYEQYF; DNA: TGTGCCAGCAGCTTGGACACCAACTCCTACGAGCAGTACTTC
V: TRBV7-8; D: TRBD2; size: .; J: TRBJ2-5; CDR3: CASSRGLAAGGRETQYF; DNA: TGTGCCAGCAGCCGAGGCCTGGCGGCGGGAGGGCGGGAGACCCAGTACTTC
V: TRBV24-1; D: TRBD2; size: .; J: TRBJ2-1; CDR3: CATSDAGTSGRRDEQFF; DNA: TGTGCCACCAGTGACGCCGGGACTAGCGGGAGGAGGGATGAGCAGTTCTTC
V: TRBV6-5; D: TRBD1; size: .; J: TRBJ2-7; CDR3: CASSYSGDRGPGEQYF; DNA: TGTGCCAGCAGTTACTCGGGGGACAGGGGGCCAGGCGAGCAGTACTTC
V: TRBV9; D: TRBD2; size: .; J: TRBJ2-5; CDR3: CASSVVGRGETQYF; DNA: TGTGCCAGCAGCGTAGTCGGGAGGGGCGAGACCCAGTACTTC
V: TRBV15; D: .; size: .; J: TRBJ1-1; CDR3: CATSREEGRPEAFF; DNA: TGTGCCACCAGCAGAGAAGAGGGGCGCCCTGAAGCTTTCTTT
V: TRBV4-3; D: TRBD2; size: few; J: TRBJ2-1; CDR3: CASSQGLYSEQFF; DNA: TGCGCCAGCAGCCAGGGACTATATAGTGAGCAGTTCTTC
V: TRBV2; D: TRBD2; size: .; J: TRBJ2-7; CDR3: CASSPTSGSLYEQYF; DNA: TGTGCCAGCAGTCCTACTAGCGGGAGTCTCTACGAGCAGTACTTC
V: TRBV7-2; D: .; size: .; J: TRBJ2-3; CDR3: CASSAGGGTQYF; DNA: TGTGCCAGCAGCGCAGGGGGGGGGACGCAGTATTTT
V: TRBV6-5; D: .; size: .; J: TRBJ2-3; CDR3: CASSYSSGVGSTDTQYF; DNA: TGTGCCAGCAGTTACTCTTCAGGGGTAGGGAGCACAGATACGCAGTATTTT
V: TRBV4-1; D: .; size: .; J: TRBJ1-5; CDR3: CASSQDPLGQGASNQPQHF; DNA: TGCGCCAGCAGCCAAGACCCCCTCGGGCAGGGAGCTAGCAATCAGCCCCAGCATTTT
V: TRBV10-3; D: TRBD2; size: .; J: TRBJ2-3; CDR3: CAIGWGGATDTQYF; DNA: TGTGCCATCGGGTGGGGAGGGGCCACAGATACGCAGTATTTT
V: TRBV5-1; D: .; size: .; J: TRBJ1-5; CDR3: CASSRDGPWDQPQHF; DNA: TGCGCCAGCAGCCGCGATGGGCCCTGGGATCAGCCCCAGCATTTT
V: TRBV13; D: .; size: .; J: TRBJ1-5; CDR3: CASSLEVGRYQPQHF; DNA: TGTGCCAGCAGCTTAGAGGTCGGACGATATCAGCCCCAGCATTTT
V: TRBV6-1; D: TRBD1; size: .; J: TRBJ1-3; CDR3: CASRSGQGGLAIGNTIYF; DNA: TGTGCCAGCAGGTCGGGACAGGGAGGACTGGCCATAGGAAACACCATATATTTT
V: TRBV7-9; D: .; size: .; J: TRBJ2-2; CDR3: CASSNRALNTGELFF; DNA: TGTGCCAGCAGCAACCGGGCCTTGAACACCGGGGAGCTGTTTTTT
V: TRBV5-1; D: TRBD1; size: .; J: TRBJ1-5; CDR3: CASSLEGQSNQPQHF; DNA: TGCGCCAGCAGCTTGGAGGGACAGAGCAATCAGCCCCAGCATTTT
V: TRBV6-5; D: TRBD1; size: .; J: TRBJ2-2; CDR3: CASSPDRVELFF; DNA: TGTGCCAGCAGTCCCGACAGGGTTGAGCTGTTTTTT
V: TRBV24-1; D: .; size: .; J: TRBJ2-7; CDR3: CATSDPSTGEQYF; DNA: TGTGCCACCAGTGATCCATCCACAGGCGAGCAGTACTTC
V: TRBV5-1; D: .; size: .; J: TRBJ2-5; CDR3: CASSSSGVQETQYF; DNA: TGCGCCAGCAGCTCCTCGGGGGTCCAAGAGACCCAGTACTTC
V: TRBV12-3/TRBV12-4; D: .; size: .; J: TRBJ2-3; CDR3: CASSLGRGTDTQYF; DNA: TGTGCCAGCAGTTTGGGCAGGGGCACAGATACGCAGTATTTT
V: TRBV27; D: TRBD1; size: .; J: TRBJ1-5; CDR3: CASSKTPLGTGPYSNQPQHF; DNA: TGTGCCAGCAGTAAAACTCCACTAGGGACAGGGCCTTATAGCAATCAGCCCCAGCATTTT
V: TRBV5-1; D: .; size: .; J: TRBJ1-2; CDR3: CASSLQTGSNYGYTF; DNA: TGCGCCAGCAGCTTGCAAACAGGGTCTAACTATGGCTACACCTTC
V: TRBV30; D: .; size: .; J: TRBJ2-3; CDR3: CAWSSGTNLADTQYF; DNA: TGTGCCTGGAGTTCCGGGACGAACCTGGCAGATACGCAGTATTTT
V: TRBV27; D: TRBD1; size: once; J: TRBJ2-7; CDR3: CATVRQGKPYEQYF; DNA: TGTGCCACCGTCAGACAGGGTAAACCCTACGAGCAGTACTTC
V: TRBV2; D: .; size: .; J: TRBJ1-1; CDR3: CASSDQGFPGAFF; DNA: TGTGCCAGCAGTGATCAGGGATTCCCCGGGGCTTTCTTT
V: TRBV6-1; D: TRBD1; size: .; J: TRBJ1-2; CDR3: CASSDRTGDYGYTF; DNA: TGTGCCAGCAGTGACCGGACAGGGGACTATGGCTACACCTTC
V: TRBV9; D: .; size: .; J: TRBJ1-2; CDR3: CASSSPGPSNYGYTF; DNA: TGTGCCAGCAGCTCTCCAGGGCCCTCTAACTATGGCTACACCTTC